This record looks at one T cell receptor beta chain sequence and its context. The antigen remains undetermined. Germline-derived CDR1 and CDR2 are MGHRA and YSYEKL. CDR3 length: 18 residues. V lost 3 bases to trimming and J lost 2 bases; unmatched junction nucleotides: 10. This entry is derived from a study of cytomegalovirus exposure and HLA in healthy donors. Broader study findings: When a later analysis compared HLA-associated TCR beta chains with equally common others, the HLA-associated chains turned out to be more clonally expanded and to have lower generation probabilities.

A multiplex PCR was run with 60 Vbeta primers and 13 Jbeta primers. The repertoire was sequenced with immunoSEQ multiplex PCR; TCRdb's copy has only in-frame clones and lacks some. The sample table sets out tens of thousands of clones. The rearrangement links TRBV4-1 to TRBJ2-1; TRBD2 matches at 10 bases. Material: PBMCs. The source is a young man in good health and CMV-seronegative. The CDR3 protein is CASSQLDLGLATYNEQFF. The CDR3 DNA reads TGCGCCAGCAGCCAGCTAGATTTGGGACTAGCGACCTACAATGAGCAGTTCTTC.